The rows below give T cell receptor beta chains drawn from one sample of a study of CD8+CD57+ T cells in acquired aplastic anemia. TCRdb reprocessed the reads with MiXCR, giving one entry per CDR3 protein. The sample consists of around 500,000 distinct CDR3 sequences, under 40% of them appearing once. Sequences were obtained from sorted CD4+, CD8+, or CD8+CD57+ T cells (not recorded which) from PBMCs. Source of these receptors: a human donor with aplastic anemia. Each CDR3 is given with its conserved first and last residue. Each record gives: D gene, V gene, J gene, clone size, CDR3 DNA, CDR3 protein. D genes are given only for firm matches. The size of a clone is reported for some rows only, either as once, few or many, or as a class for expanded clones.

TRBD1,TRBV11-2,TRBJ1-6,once,TGTGCCAGCAGAATGACAGGGGCCAATAATTCACCCCTCCACTTT,CASRMTGANNSPLHF
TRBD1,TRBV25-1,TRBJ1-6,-,TGTGCCAGCAGTGTCGGACAGGCCAATTCACCCCTCCACTTT,CASSVGQANSPLHF
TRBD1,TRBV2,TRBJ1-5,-,TGTGCCAGCAGTTTAAGACAGGGAAATCAGCCCCAGCATTTT,CASSLRQGNQPQHF
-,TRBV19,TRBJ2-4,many,TGTGCCAGTAGTCCGGTCTTTAGGGGGAACATTCAGTACTTC,CASSPVFRGNIQYF
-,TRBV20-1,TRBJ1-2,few,TGCAGTGCTGCTAAAGACAGTTCCTCTCCGTTCCTCTATGGCTACACCTTC,CSAAKDSSSPFLYGYTF
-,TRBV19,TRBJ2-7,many,TGTGCCAGTAGTACTCTAGCTGGAGTCAGCTACGAGCAGTACTTC,CASSTLAGVSYEQYF
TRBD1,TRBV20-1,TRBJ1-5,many,TGCAGTGCCATGGGGGACAGGGGCGCGAATCAGCCCCAGCATTTT,CSAMGDRGANQPQHF
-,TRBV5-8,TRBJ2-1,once,TGTGCCAGTAGTTATCCGACTCATTCGAGGTACAATGAGCAGTTCTTC,CASSYPTHSRYNEQFF
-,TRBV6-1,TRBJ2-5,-,TGTGCCAGAAGCCAGGGGGGCGGAAACGGTCAGGATGAGCAGTACTTC,CARSQGGGNGQDEQYF
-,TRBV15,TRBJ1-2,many,TGTGCCACCAGCAGAGATGTCCTCAACTATGGCTACACCTTC,CATSRDVLNYGYTF
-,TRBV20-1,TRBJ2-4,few,TGCAGTGCTAGAATGACCGATGGCAAAAACATTCAGTACTTC,CSARMTDGKNIQYF
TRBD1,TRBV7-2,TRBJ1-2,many,TGTGCCAGCAGCCCGAGAGGTCAGGGGGCGCTGGGCTATGGCTACACCTTC,CASSPRGQGALGYGYTF
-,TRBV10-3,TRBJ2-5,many,TGTGCCATCAGTGAATCACACACTAAAGAGACCCAGTACTTC,CAISESHTKETQYF
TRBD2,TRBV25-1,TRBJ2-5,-,TGTGCCAGCAGTTACAGACTAGCGGGGGAGAAAGAGACCCAGTACTTC,CASSYRLAGEKETQYF
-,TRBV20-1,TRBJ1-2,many,TGCAGTGGGACACTTCCCAATATGGAAGGTGGCTACACCTTC,CSGTLPNMEGGYTF
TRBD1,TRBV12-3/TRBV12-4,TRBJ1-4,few,TGTGCCAGCGGGGGACAGGGGATTTTTGAAAAACTGTTTTTT,CASGGQGIFEKLFF
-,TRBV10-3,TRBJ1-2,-,TGTGCCATAGGACGGGAAAACTATGGCTACACCTTC,CAIGRENYGYTF
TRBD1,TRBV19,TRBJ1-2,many,TGTGCCAGTAGTATCAAAGGACAGGGGTATGGCTACACCTTC,CASSIKGQGYGYTF
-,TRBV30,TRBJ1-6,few,TGTGCCTGGGGTCCTAGCTCCTATAATTCACCCCTCCACTTT,CAWGPSSYNSPLHF
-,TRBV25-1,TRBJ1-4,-,TGTGCCAGCAGCGGCAGGGGCCCTAAAAATGAAAAACTGTTTTTT,CASSGRGPKNEKLFF
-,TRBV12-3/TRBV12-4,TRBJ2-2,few,TGTGCCAGCAGTTTCCGGGGAGGCGCCGGGGAGCTGTTTTTT,CASSFRGGAGELFF
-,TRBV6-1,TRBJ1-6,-,TGTGCCAGCAGTATCTCAACCCTGATTTATAATTCACCCCTCCACTTT,CASSISTLIYNSPLHF
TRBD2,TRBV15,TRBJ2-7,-,TGTGCCACCAGCAGACTAGCGGACTACGAGCAGTACTTC,CATSRLADYEQYF
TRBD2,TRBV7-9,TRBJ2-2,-,TGTGCCAGCAGTTCCGGGACTAGCGGGAGGTCGAACACCGGGGAGCTGTTTTTT,CASSSGTSGRSNTGELFF
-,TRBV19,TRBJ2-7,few,TGTGCCTGGAGCCCTGACCAGACGGGAAAGTACTTC,CAWSPDQTGKYF
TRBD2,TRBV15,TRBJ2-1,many,TGTGCCACCAGCAACCCGGGGGGGCCGAATGAGCAGTTCTTC,CATSNPGGPNEQFF
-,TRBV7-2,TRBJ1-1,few,TGTGCCAGCAGCGTACAATTGTCTGAAGCTTTCTTT,CASSVQLSEAFF
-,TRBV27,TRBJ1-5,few,TGTGCCAGCAGTTTTGCGACCCATAACAATCAGCCCCAGCATTTT,CASSFATHNNQPQHF
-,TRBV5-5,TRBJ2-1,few,TGTGCCAGCGCAACTCTGGGCAACAATGAGCAGTTCTTC,CASATLGNNEQFF
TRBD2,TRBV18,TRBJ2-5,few,TGTGCCAGCTCACCACGGACGAGACCGGGACTAGTAGGAGAGACCCAGTACTTC,CASSPRTRPGLVGETQYF
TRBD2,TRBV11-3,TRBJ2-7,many,TGTGCCAGCAGCTTGACGGGGGGGCACTACGAGCAGTACTTC,CASSLTGGHYEQYF
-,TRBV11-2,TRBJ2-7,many,TGTGCCAGCAGCTTCTCCTTGGGGGAGCGCTACGAGCAGTACTTC,CASSFSLGERYEQYF
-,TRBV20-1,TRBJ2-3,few,TGCAGTGCTAGGGAACTTTCGCGGAGGAGCACAGATACGCAGTATTTT,CSARELSRRSTDTQYF
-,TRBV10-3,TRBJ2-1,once,TGTGCCATCACCGCAGGGCACAATGAGCAGTTCTTC,CAITAGHNEQFF
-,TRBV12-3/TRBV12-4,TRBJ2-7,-,TGTGCCAGCAGTTTAAGTATACGCACAGAAGCCTACGAGCAGTACTTC,CASSLSIRTEAYEQYF
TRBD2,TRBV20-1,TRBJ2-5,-,TGCAGTGCTCCGACTAGCGAAGAGACCCAGTACTTC,CSAPTSEETQYF
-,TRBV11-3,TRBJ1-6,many,TGTGCCAGCAGCTCCGGTGGGGGAGGGAATTCACCCCTCCACTTT,CASSSGGGGNSPLHF
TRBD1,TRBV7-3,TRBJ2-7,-,TGTGCCAGCAGCCGTATTGGGACAGGGTACGAGCAGTACTTC,CASSRIGTGYEQYF
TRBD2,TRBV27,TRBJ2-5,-,TGTGCCAGCAGTTATGCCGGGAGCGGGAGAGTCGAGACCCAGTACTTC,CASSYAGSGRVETQYF
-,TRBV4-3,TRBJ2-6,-,TGCGCCAGCGGCAGTCGGTTGCTGTCTGGGGCCAACGTCCTGACTTTC,CASGSRLLSGANVLTF
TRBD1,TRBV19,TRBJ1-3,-,TGTGCCAGTAGTTCTTGGGACAGCCTAAAGAAGGACTCTGGAAACACCATATATTTT,CASSSWDSLKKDSGNTIYF